Detailed here is one TCR beta chain. Its antigen remains unknown. This sample is drawn from a study of beta chain features in type 1 diabetes. Germline values: CDR1 MNHEY, CDR2 SMNVEV (reference sequence). V was pared by 2 bases and J by 6 bases, with 2 bases of the junction left unmatched. The CDR3 has 15 amino acids. Study observations and caveats: There were fewer insertions and more deletions at the VDJ junctions of type 1 diabetes patients. For patients, the naive, central memory and Treg TCRB repertoires appeared more alike than for healthy donors. Shorter TCRB CDR3s, moderately but significantly so, marked every one of the four CD4+ subsets in Type 1 diabetes patients.

cDNA synthesis used the whole RNA isolate, giving expressed TCRB sequences. The average read count of naive, central memory and regulatory T cell samples was approximately 3.9 million. Using immunoSEQ multiplex PCR, the repertoire was profiled, and TCRdb retains in-frame clones only, with some absent. The sample shows over 300,000 clones, roughly 9% of them seen only once. V gene TRBV27 combines with J gene TRBJ2-1, with 12 bases fitting TRBD2. Sequencing used central memory CD4+ T cells from blood. This TCR was sampled from a young man with type 1 diabetes. CDR3: CASSLLAGGVNEQFF. CDR3 DNA: TGTGCCAGCAGTTTACTAGCGGGGGGGGTCAATGAGCAGTTCTTC.